Sequencing of this T cell receptor beta chain was carried out in a study of blood T cell repertoires in COVID-19. Study-wide context: Some COVID-19 samples were acute and others convalescent; all came from the United States, Italy and Spain. PBMCs, B-cell-depleted T cells, or T cells were the source of the cDNA or gDNA that made up the material.

This CDR3 is built from 14 residues. CDR1 MNHEY and CDR2 SVGAGI come from the germline V gene. Trimming shortened V by 6 bases and J by 0 bases, and 11 bases separated the two germline ends. Per the study methods: From reference gene primer amplification, estimates of nucleated cell counts were derived. Profiled with immunoSEQ multiplex PCR; TCRdb holds only in-frame clones, not every one. Clone size and the V and J calls come from that table; the DNA yielded D and trimming. The sample includes about 87,000 clones, 70% to 85% of them seen just once. Recruited during active infection, patients (from Seattle) were subsequently followed longitudinally.

The V and J genes are TRBV6-5 and TRBJ1-2; D perhaps matches TRBD1 (6 bases). The sequencing sample was made of peripheral blood. The clonotype comes from an elderly woman with COVID-19, enrolled during active disease. CDR3 DNA: TGTGCCAGCAGCACAGGGCCAGCTAACTATGGCTACACCTTC. Encoded protein: CASSTGPANYGYTF.